The clone carrying this T cell receptor (beta chain) was counted only a few times. The data derive from a study of response to subunit inactivated influenza vaccine. The V end was cut by 0 bases, the J end by 4 bases, with 12 bases between. From germline, CDR1 is DFQATT and CDR2 SNEGSKA (reference sequence). The CDR3 totals 14 residues. TCRdb reprocessed the RT-PCR reads via MiXCR and lists one record per CDR3 protein. Among approximately 310,000 distinct CDR3 sequences, just over 20% were seen once, and the ten largest hold 10%. This rearrangement joins TRBV20-1 to TRBJ1-2, with D maybe TRBD1 (5 bases). The sequence came from a man aged 50 to 75 who received an inactivated influenza vaccine. The sample here was PBMCs from blood, taken approximately 20 months after vaccination. CDR3 protein: CSARDQGIGYGYTF. CDR3 DNA sequence: TGCAGTGCTAGAGATCAGGGTATAGGCTATGGCTACACCTTC.